The TCR beta chain under discussion was sequenced for a study of T cell repertoires in cytomegalovirus infection. Study context: Indications of both CMV infection and matching HLA type were provided by public TCR beta signatures. Study results and limitations: Within the response measured ex vivo, HLA-C-restricted CMV-specific TCR beta clonotypes were dominant. Summed frequency of shared TCR beta families picked out CMV carriers who also had the relevant HLA.

There are 13 residues in the CDR3. Trimming cost V 0 bases and J 4 bases, with 10 bases left between them. The V gene's germline CDR1 is GTSNPN and CDR2 SVGIG (reference sequence). This clonotype has just a few counts. Its specificity is unknown. MiXCR, run by TCRdb on the reads, gives a single entry per CDR3 protein. The table includes about 190,000 distinct CDR3 sequences, 28% detected once. Input material: PBMCs. The rearrangement joins TRBV30 to TRBJ2-7; D is undetermined. This TCR derives from a human donor in good health (CMV status not recorded). Some clones in this sample may be carry-over from other donors' samples. The CDR3 spells CAWSVGMGYEQYF. The CDR3 DNA sequence: TGTGCCTGGAGTGTAGGTATGGGTTACGAGCAGTACTTC.